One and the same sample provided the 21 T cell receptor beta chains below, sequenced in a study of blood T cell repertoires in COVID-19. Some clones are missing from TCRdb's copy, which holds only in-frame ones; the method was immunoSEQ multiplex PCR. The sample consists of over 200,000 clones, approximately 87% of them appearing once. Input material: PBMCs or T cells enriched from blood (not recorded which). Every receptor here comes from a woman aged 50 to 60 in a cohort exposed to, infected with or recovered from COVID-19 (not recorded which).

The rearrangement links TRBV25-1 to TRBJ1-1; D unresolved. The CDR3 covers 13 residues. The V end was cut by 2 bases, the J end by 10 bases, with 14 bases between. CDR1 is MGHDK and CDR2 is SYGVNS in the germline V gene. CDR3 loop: CASSEPGSIGAFF. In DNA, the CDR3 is TGTGCCAGCAGTGAACCAGGCTCCATTGGAGCTTTCTTT.

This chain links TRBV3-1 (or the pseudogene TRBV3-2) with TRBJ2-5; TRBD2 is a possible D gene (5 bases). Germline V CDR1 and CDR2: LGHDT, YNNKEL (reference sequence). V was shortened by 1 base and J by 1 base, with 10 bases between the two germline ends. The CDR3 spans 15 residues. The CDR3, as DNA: TGTGCCAGCAGCCAAGCGGCCACTAGCCAAGAGACCCAGTACTTC. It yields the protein CASSQAATSQETQYF.

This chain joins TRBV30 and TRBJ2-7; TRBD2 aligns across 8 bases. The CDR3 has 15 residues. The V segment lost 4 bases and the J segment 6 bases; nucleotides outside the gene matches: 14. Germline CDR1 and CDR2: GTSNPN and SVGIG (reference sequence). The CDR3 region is CAWTPLSGARSEQYF. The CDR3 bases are TGTGCCTGGACCCCCCTTAGCGGGGCCCGGAGCGAGCAGTACTTC. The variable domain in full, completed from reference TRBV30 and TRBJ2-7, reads SQTIHQWPATLVQPVGSPLSLECTVEGTSNPNLYWYRQAAGRGLQLLFYSVGIGQISSEVPQNLSASRPQDRQFILSSKKLLLSDSGFYLCAWTPLSGARSEQYFGPGTRLTVT.

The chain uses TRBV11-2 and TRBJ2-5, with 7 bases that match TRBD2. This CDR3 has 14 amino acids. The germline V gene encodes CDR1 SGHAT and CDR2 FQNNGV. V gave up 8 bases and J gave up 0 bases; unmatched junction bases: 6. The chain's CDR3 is CASGDSGDQETQYF. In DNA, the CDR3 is TGTGCCAGCGGCGACAGCGGGGACCAAGAGACCCAGTACTTC.

The CDR3 protein is CASKSLPSGNTIYF. CDR3 bases: TGTGCCAGCAAATCACTTCCCTCTGGAAACACCATATATTTT. The chain carries TRBV3-1 (or the pseudogene TRBV3-2) and TRBJ1-3, with D unclear. Per germline, CDR1 LGHDT and CDR2 YNNKEL (reference sequence). V lost 7 bases and J lost 0, with 10 bases in between. CDR3 length: 14 residues.

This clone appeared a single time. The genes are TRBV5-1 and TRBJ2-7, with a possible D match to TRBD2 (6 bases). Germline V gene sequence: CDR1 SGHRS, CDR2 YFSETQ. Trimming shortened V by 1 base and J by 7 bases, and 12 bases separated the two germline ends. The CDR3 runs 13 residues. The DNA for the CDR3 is TGCGCCAGCAGCTTGCCGCCAGGGAGGGAGCAGTACTTC. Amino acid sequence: CASSLPPGREQYF.

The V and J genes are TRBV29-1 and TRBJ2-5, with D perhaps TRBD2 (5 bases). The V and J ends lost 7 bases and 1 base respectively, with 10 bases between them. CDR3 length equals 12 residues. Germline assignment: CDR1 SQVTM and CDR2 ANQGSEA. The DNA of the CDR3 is TGCAGCGCTGGTCGGGGCCAAGAGACCCAGTACTTC. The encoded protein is CSAGRGQETQYF.

CDR3 nucleotide sequence: TGTGCCAGCAGCCTGCAGAACTCTGGAAACACCATATATTTT. Residues: CASSLQNSGNTIYF. The V and J genes are TRBV9 and TRBJ1-3; D gene ambiguous. CDR1 is SGDLS and CDR2 is YYNGEE in the germline V gene. Between the trimmed V and J ends, which lost 4 bases and 0 bases, there was a span of 8 bases. The CDR3 consists of 14 residues. The full variable domain, in which reference TRBV9 and TRBJ1-3 provide the parts outside the CDR3, is DSGVTQTPKHLITATGQRVTLRCSPRSGDLSVYWYQQSLDQGLQFLIQYYNGEERAKGNILERFSAQQFPDLHSELNLSSLELGDSALYFCASSLQNSGNTIYFGEGSWLTVV.

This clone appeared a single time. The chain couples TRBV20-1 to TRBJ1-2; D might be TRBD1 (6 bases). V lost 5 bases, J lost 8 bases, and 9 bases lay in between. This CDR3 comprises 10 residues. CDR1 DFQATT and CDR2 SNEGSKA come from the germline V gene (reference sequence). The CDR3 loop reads CSAGDKGYTF. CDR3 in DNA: TGCAGTGCTGGGGACAAAGGCTACACCTTC.

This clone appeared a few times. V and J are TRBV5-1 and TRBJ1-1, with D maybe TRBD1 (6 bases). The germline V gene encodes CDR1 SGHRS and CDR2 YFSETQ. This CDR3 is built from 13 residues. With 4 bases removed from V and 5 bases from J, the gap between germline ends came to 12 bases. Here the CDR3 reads CASSPQGWTEAFF. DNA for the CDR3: TGCGCCAGCAGCCCCCAGGGGTGGACTGAAGCTTTCTTT.

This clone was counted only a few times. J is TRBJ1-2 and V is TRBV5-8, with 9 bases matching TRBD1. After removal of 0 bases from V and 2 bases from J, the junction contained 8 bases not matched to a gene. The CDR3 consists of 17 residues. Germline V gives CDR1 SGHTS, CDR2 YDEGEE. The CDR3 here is CASSLVLGQGANYGYTF. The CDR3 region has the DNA TGTGCCAGCAGCTTGGTTCTGGGACAGGGTGCAAACTATGGCTACACCTTC.

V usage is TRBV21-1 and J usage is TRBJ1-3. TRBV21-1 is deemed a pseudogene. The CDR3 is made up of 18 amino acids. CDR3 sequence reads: CASSKGEGLSYSGNTIYF. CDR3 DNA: TGTGCCAGCAGCAAAGGGGAGGGGTTGTCCTACTCTGGAAACACCATATATTTT.

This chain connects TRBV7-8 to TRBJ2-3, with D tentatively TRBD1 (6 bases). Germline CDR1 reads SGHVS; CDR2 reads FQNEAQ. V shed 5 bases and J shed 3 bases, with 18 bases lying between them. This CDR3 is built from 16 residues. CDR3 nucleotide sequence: TGTGCCAGCAGCATAAATCAGGGGTTGAGTACAGATACGCAGTATTTT. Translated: CASSINQGLSTDTQYF.

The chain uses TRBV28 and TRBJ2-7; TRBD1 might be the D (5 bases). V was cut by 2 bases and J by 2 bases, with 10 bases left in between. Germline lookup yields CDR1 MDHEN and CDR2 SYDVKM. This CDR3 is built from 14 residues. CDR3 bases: TGTGCCAGCAGTTTAACCGACAGAACCTACGAGCAGTACTTC. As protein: CASSLTDRTYEQYF.

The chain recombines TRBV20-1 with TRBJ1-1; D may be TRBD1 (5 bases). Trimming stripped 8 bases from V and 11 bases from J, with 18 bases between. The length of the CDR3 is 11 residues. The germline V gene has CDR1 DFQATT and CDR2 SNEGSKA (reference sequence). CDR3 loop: CSSYRGSQAFF. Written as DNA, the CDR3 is TGCAGTTCCTACCGGGGGAGTCAGGCTTTCTTT.

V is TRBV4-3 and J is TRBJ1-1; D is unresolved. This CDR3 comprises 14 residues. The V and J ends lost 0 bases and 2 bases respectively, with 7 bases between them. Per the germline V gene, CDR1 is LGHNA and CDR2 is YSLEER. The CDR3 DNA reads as TGCGCCAGCAGCCAAGACTCAGGCAACACTGAAGCTTTCTTT. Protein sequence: CASSQDSGNTEAFF.

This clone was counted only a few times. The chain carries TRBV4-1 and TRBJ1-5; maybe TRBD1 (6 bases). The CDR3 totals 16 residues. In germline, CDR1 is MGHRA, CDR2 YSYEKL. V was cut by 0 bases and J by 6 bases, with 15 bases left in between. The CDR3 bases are TGCGCCAGCAGCCAAGATACGGGCAGGGGTCCTCAGCCCCAGCATTTT. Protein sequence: CASSQDTGRGPQPQHF.

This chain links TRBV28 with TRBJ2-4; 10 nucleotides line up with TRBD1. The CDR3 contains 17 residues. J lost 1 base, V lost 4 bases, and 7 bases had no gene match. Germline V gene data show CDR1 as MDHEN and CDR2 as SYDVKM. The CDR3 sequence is CASSSGQGIPAKNIQYF. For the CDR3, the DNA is TGTGCCAGCAGTTCGGGACAGGGGATTCCGGCCAAAAACATTCAGTACTTC.

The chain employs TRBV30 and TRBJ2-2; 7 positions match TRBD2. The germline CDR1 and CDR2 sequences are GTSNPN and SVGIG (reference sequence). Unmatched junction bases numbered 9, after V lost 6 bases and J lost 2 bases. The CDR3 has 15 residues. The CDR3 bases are TGTGCCTGTTCCGTGTGGGGGGGAAACACCGGGGAGCTGTTTTTT. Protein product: CACSVWGGNTGELFF.

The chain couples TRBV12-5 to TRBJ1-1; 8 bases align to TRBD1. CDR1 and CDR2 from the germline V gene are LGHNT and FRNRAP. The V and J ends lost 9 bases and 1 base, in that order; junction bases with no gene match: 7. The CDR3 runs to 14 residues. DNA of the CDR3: TGTGCTAGCGGACAGGGCCCAGGGAACACTGAAGCTTTCTTT. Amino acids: CASGQGPGNTEAFF.

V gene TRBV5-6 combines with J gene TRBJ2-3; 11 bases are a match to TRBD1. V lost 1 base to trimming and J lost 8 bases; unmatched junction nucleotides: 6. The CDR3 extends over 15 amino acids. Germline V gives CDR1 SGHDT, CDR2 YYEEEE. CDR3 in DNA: TGTGCCAGCAGCTTGTCAGGGACAGGGGGTGTTACGCAGTATTTT. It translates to CASSLSGTGGVTQYF.